The clone carrying this T cell receptor beta chain was seen once. Other DNA sequences from this sample encode an identical CDR3 as well. Clinical history reported by participants formed the basis on which cohorts were assigned. This entry belongs to a study of blood T cell repertoires in COVID-19. Study context: Acute and convalescent COVID-19 specimens originated in the United States, Italy and Spain.

CDR1 and CDR2 from the germline V gene are LGHDT and YNNKEL (reference sequence). The CDR3 is made up of 15 amino acids. The J segment lost 3 bases and the V segment lost 6 bases, leaving 7 bases of the junction unmatched. The protocol was immunoSEQ multiplex PCR, while the TCRdb copy is restricted to in-frame clones and leaves out a portion. Of 360,000 or so clones listed, 88% were seen once; the top ten hold under 1.2%. The rearrangement joins TRBV3-1 (or the pseudogene TRBV3-2) to TRBJ2-1; the match to TRBD2 covers 8 bases. The sequencing sample was made of PBMCs or T cells enriched from blood (not recorded which). The sequence derives from a young woman who had been exposed to COVID-19. In nucleotides, the CDR3 is TGTGCCAGCAGGCCCGGACTAGCAGGCTACAATGAGCAGTTCTTC. This sequence encodes CASRPGLAGYNEQFF.